This T cell receptor (beta chain) was profiled in a study of CD4 T cells in relation to SARS-CoV-2 and coronaviruses. Study as a whole: After nine to eleven days of antigen culture, PBMC TCR beta CDR3s were sequenced.

Cryopreserved PBMCs were CD4-enriched, then split into naive and memory cells. The V segment lost 1 base and the J segment 0 bases; nucleotides outside the gene matches: 4. The germline CDR1 and CDR2 sequences are SGHVS and FQNEAQ. The CDR3 totals 16 residues. Concerning this clone: What it recognizes is unknown.

TCRdb's table, derived via immunoSEQ multiplex PCR, lists solely in-frame clones and lacks some. The data show about 36,000 clones, 77% seen once. The source is an adult with COVID-19. The chain is built from TRBV7-8 and TRBJ2-7; 9 positions agree with TRBD1. The sequenced sample consisted of memory CD4+ T cells from PBMCs, cultured in vitro. CDR3 protein: CASSLVGTGSSYEQYF. DNA of the CDR3: TGTGCCAGCAGCTTAGTGGGGACAGGGTCCTCCTACGAGCAGTACTTC. Based on the CDR3 plus reference TRBV7-8 and TRBJ2-7, the full variable domain is GAGVSQSPRYKVAKRGQDVALRCDPISGHVSLFWYQQALGQGPEFLTYFQNEAQLDKSGLPSDRFFAERPEGSVSTLKIQRTQQEDSAVYLCASSLVGTGSSYEQYFGPGTRLTVT.